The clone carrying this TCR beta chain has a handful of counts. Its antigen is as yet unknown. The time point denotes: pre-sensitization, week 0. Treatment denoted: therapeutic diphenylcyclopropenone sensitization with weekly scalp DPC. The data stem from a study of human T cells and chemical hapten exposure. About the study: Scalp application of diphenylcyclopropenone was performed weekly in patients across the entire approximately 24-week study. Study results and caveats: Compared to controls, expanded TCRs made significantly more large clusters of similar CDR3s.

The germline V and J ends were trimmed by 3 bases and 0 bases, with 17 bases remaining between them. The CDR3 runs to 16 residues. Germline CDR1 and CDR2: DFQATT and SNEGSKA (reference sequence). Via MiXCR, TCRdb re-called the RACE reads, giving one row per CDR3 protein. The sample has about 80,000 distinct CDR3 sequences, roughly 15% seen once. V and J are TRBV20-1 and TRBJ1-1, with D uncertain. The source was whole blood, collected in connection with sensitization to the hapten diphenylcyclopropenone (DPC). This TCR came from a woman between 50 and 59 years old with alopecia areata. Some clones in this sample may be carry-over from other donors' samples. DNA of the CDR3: TGCAGTGCTAGGGAGACTGCAGACGGACTGAACACTGAAGCTTTCTTT. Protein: CSARETADGLNTEAFF.